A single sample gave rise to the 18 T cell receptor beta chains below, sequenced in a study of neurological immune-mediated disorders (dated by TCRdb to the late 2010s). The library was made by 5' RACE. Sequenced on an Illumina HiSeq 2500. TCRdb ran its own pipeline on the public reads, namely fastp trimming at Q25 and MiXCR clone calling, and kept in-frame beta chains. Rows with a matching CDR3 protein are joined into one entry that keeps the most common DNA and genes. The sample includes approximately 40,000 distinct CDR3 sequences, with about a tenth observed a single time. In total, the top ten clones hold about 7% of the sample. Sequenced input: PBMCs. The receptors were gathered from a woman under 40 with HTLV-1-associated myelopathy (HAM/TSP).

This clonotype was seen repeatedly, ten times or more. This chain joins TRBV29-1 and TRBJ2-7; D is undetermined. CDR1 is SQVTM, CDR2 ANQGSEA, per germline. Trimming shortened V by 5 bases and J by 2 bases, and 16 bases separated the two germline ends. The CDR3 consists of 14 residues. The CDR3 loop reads CSVRLESGTYEQYF. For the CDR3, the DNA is TGCAGCGTTCGTCTCGAATCGGGCACCTACGAGCAGTACTTC.

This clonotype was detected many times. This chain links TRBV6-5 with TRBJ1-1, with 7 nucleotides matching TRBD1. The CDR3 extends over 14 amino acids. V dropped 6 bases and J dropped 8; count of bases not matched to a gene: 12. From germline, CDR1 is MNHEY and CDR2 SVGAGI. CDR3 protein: CASRRTLTGSEAFF. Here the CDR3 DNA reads TGTGCCAGCAGGAGAACCTTGACAGGGTCCGAAGCTTTCTTT.

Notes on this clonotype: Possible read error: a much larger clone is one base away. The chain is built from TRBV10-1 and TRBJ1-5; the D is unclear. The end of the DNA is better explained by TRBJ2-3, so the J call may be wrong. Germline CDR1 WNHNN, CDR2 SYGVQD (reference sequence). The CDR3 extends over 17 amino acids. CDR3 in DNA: TGCGCCAGCAGTTCCCAGGCCCACAGTATCAGCAATCAGCCCCAGTATTTT. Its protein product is CASSSQAHSISNQPQYF.

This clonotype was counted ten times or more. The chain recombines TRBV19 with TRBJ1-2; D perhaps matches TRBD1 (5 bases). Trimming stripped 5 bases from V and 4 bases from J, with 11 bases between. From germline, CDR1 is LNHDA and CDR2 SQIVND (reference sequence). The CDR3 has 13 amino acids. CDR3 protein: CASSGDRGYGYTF. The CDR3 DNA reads TGTGCCAGTAGTGGGGACCGAGGCTATGGCTACACCTTC.

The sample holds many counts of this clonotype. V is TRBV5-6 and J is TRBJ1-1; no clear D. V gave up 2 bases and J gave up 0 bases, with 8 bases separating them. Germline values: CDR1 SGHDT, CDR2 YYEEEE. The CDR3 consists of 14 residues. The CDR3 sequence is CASSLGLLNTEAFF. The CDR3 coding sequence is TGTGCCAGCAGCTTAGGATTGTTGAACACTGAAGCTTTCTTT.

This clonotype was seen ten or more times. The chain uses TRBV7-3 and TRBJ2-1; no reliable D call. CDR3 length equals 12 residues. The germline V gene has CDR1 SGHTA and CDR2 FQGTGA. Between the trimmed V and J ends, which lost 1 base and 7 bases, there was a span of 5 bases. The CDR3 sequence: CASSLIGNEQFF. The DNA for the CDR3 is TGTGCCAGCAGCTTAATAGGTAATGAGCAGTTCTTC.

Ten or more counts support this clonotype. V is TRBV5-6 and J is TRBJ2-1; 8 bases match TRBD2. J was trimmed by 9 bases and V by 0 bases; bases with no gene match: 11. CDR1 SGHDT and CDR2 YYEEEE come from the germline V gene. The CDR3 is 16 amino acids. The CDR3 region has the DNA TGTGCCAGCAGCTTGGTTGGGACTAGGGGTTTCGGTGAGCAGTTCTTC. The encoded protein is CASSLVGTRGFGEQFF.

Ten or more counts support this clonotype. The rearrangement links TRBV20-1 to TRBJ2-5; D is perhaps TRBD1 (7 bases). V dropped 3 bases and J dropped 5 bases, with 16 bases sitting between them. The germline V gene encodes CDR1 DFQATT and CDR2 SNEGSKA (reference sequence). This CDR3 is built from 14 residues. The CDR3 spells CSASGTPGGETQYF. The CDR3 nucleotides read TGCAGTGCTAGTGGCACCCCAGGGGGGGAGACCCAGTACTTC.

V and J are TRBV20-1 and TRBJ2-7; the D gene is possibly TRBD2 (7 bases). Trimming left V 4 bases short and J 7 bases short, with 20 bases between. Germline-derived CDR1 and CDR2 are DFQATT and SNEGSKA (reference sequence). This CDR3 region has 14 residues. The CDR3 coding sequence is TGCAGTGCTAACAGACTAGAGGGGGGGCCAGAGCAGTACTTC. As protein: CSANRLEGGPEQYF.

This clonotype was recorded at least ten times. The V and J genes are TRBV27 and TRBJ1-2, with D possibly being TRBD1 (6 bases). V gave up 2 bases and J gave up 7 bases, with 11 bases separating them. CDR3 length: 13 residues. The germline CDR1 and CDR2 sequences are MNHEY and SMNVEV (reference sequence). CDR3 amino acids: CASSLQGQGGYTF. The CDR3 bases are TGTGCCAGCAGTTTACAGGGGCAGGGTGGCTACACCTTC.

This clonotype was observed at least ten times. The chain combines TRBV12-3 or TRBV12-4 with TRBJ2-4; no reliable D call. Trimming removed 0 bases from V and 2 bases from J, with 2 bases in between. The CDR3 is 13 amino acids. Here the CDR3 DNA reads TGTGCCAGCAGTTTAGCTACCAAAAACATTCAGTACTTC. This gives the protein CASSLATKNIQYF.

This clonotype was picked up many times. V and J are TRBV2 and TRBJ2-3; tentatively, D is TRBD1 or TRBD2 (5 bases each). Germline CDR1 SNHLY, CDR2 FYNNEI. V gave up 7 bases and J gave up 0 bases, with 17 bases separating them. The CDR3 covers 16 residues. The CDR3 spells CASTPGWGISTDTQYF. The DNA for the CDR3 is TGTGCCAGCACCCCGGGGTGGGGGATAAGCACAGATACGCAGTATTTT.

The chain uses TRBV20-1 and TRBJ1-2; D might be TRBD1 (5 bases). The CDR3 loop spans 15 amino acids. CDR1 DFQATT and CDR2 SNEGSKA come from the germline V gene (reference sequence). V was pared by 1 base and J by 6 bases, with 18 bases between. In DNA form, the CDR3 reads TGCAGTGCTAGAGTCTTCCGACAGTTGAACGATGGCTACACCTTC. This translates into CSARVFRQLNDGYTF.

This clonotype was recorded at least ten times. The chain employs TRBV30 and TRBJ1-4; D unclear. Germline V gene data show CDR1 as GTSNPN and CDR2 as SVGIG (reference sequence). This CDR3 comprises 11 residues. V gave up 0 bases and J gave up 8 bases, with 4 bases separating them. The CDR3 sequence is CAWSVMEKLFF. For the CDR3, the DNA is TGTGCCTGGAGTGTGATGGAAAAACTGTTTTTT. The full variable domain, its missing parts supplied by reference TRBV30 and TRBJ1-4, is SQTIHQWPATLVQPVGSPLSLECTVEGTSNPNLYWYRQAAGRGLQLLFYSVGIGQISSEVPQNLSASRPQDRQFILSSKKLLLSDSGFYLCAWSVMEKLFFGSGTQLSVL.

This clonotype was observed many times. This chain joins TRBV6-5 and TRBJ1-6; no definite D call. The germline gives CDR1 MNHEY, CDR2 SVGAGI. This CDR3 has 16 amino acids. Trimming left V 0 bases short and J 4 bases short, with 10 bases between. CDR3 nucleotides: TGTGCCAGCAGTTACTCTCGTCGGGCGTATAATTCACCCCTCCACTTT. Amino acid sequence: CASSYSRRAYNSPLHF.

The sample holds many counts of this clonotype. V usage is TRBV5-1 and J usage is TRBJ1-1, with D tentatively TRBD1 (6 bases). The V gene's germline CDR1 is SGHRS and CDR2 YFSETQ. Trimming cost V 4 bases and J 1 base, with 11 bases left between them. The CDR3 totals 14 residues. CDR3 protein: CASSGGQQNTEAFF. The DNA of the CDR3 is TGCGCCAGCAGCGGCGGACAGCAGAACACTGAAGCTTTCTTT.

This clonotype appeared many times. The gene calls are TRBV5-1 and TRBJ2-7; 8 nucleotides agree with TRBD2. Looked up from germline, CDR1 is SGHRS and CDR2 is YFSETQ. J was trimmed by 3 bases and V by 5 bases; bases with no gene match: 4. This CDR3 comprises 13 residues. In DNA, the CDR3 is TGCGCCAGCAGAGCGGGGGCCAACTACGAGCAGTACTTC. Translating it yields CASRAGANYEQYF. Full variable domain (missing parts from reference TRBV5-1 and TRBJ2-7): KAGVTQTPRYLIKTRGQQVTLSCSPISGHRSVSWYQQTPGQGLQFLFEYFSETQRNKGNFPGRFSGRQFSNSRSEMNVSTLELGDSALYLCASRAGANYEQYFGPGTRLTVT.

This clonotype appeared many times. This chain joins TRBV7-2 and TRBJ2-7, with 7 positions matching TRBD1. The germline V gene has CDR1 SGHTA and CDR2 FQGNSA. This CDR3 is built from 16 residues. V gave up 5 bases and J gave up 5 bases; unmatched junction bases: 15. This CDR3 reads CASSPWDTGARNEQYF. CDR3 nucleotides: TGTGCCAGCAGCCCCTGGGATACAGGGGCGAGGAACGAGCAGTACTTC.